Listed here are 5 T cell receptor beta chains from one sample, sequenced in a study of OX40 agonist ivuxolimab in advanced cancers. TCRdb keeps only in-frame clones here, not all; method: immunoSEQ multiplex PCR. Of some 70,000 clones in the sample, roughly 90% were seen once. The sample consisted of CD4+ or CD8+ T cells sorted from blood, taken in a trial of the OX40 agonist ivuxolimab. The receptors were sampled from an adult with an advanced solid tumor such as melanoma, head and neck, liver or kidney cancer.

The V call is TRBV29-1, the J call TRBJ2-1; perhaps TRBD2 as D (6 bases). The CDR3 is made up of 15 amino acids. Germline values: CDR1 SQVTM, CDR2 ANQGSEA. Trimming took 2 bases from V and 2 from J, leaving 13 bases between them. CDR3 in amino acids: CSVEIWDSAYNEQFF. The CDR3 DNA is TGCAGCGTTGAAATTTGGGACTCCGCCTACAATGAGCAGTTCTTC.

This chain uses TRBV6-5 with TRBJ2-1, with 9 bases fitting TRBD1. Germline V lookup: CDR1 MNHEY, CDR2 SVGAGI. This CDR3 has 15 amino acids. V was clipped by 6 bases and J by 1 base; unmatched bases: 4. In DNA, the CDR3 is TGTGCCAGCAGAACCGGGACAGGGTCCTACAATGAGCAGTTCTTC. The encoded protein is CASRTGTGSYNEQFF.

V is TRBV30 and J is TRBJ2-2; D gene uncertain. The CDR3 contains 12 residues. V lost 0 bases to trimming and J lost 6 bases, with 5 bases between them. Germline values: CDR1 GTSNPN, CDR2 SVGIG (reference sequence). CDR3 in amino acids: CAWSVRSGELFF. The DNA for the CDR3 is TGTGCCTGGAGTGTACGGTCCGGGGAGCTGTTTTTT.

This clone was seen a single time. This chain links TRBV10-1 with TRBJ1-2; D is possibly TRBD1 (6 bases). CDR1 is WNHNN, CDR2 SYGVQD, per germline (reference sequence). This CDR3 is built from 13 residues. Trimming cost V 3 bases and J 2 bases, with 7 bases left between them. DNA of the CDR3: TGCGCCAGCAGTGAAGGACAGAACTATGGCTACACCTTC. Protein product: CASSEGQNYGYTF.

This chain connects TRBV30 to TRBJ2-5, with D perhaps given as TRBD1 or TRBD2 (5 bases each). The CDR3 extends over 13 amino acids. Germline CDR1 is GTSNPN and CDR2 is SVGIG (reference sequence). V was cut by 8 bases and J by 5 bases, with 18 bases left in between. The CDR3 here is CAGPSVEGETQYF. The CDR3 nucleotides read TGTGCCGGACCGAGCGTCGAGGGGGAGACCCAGTACTTC.